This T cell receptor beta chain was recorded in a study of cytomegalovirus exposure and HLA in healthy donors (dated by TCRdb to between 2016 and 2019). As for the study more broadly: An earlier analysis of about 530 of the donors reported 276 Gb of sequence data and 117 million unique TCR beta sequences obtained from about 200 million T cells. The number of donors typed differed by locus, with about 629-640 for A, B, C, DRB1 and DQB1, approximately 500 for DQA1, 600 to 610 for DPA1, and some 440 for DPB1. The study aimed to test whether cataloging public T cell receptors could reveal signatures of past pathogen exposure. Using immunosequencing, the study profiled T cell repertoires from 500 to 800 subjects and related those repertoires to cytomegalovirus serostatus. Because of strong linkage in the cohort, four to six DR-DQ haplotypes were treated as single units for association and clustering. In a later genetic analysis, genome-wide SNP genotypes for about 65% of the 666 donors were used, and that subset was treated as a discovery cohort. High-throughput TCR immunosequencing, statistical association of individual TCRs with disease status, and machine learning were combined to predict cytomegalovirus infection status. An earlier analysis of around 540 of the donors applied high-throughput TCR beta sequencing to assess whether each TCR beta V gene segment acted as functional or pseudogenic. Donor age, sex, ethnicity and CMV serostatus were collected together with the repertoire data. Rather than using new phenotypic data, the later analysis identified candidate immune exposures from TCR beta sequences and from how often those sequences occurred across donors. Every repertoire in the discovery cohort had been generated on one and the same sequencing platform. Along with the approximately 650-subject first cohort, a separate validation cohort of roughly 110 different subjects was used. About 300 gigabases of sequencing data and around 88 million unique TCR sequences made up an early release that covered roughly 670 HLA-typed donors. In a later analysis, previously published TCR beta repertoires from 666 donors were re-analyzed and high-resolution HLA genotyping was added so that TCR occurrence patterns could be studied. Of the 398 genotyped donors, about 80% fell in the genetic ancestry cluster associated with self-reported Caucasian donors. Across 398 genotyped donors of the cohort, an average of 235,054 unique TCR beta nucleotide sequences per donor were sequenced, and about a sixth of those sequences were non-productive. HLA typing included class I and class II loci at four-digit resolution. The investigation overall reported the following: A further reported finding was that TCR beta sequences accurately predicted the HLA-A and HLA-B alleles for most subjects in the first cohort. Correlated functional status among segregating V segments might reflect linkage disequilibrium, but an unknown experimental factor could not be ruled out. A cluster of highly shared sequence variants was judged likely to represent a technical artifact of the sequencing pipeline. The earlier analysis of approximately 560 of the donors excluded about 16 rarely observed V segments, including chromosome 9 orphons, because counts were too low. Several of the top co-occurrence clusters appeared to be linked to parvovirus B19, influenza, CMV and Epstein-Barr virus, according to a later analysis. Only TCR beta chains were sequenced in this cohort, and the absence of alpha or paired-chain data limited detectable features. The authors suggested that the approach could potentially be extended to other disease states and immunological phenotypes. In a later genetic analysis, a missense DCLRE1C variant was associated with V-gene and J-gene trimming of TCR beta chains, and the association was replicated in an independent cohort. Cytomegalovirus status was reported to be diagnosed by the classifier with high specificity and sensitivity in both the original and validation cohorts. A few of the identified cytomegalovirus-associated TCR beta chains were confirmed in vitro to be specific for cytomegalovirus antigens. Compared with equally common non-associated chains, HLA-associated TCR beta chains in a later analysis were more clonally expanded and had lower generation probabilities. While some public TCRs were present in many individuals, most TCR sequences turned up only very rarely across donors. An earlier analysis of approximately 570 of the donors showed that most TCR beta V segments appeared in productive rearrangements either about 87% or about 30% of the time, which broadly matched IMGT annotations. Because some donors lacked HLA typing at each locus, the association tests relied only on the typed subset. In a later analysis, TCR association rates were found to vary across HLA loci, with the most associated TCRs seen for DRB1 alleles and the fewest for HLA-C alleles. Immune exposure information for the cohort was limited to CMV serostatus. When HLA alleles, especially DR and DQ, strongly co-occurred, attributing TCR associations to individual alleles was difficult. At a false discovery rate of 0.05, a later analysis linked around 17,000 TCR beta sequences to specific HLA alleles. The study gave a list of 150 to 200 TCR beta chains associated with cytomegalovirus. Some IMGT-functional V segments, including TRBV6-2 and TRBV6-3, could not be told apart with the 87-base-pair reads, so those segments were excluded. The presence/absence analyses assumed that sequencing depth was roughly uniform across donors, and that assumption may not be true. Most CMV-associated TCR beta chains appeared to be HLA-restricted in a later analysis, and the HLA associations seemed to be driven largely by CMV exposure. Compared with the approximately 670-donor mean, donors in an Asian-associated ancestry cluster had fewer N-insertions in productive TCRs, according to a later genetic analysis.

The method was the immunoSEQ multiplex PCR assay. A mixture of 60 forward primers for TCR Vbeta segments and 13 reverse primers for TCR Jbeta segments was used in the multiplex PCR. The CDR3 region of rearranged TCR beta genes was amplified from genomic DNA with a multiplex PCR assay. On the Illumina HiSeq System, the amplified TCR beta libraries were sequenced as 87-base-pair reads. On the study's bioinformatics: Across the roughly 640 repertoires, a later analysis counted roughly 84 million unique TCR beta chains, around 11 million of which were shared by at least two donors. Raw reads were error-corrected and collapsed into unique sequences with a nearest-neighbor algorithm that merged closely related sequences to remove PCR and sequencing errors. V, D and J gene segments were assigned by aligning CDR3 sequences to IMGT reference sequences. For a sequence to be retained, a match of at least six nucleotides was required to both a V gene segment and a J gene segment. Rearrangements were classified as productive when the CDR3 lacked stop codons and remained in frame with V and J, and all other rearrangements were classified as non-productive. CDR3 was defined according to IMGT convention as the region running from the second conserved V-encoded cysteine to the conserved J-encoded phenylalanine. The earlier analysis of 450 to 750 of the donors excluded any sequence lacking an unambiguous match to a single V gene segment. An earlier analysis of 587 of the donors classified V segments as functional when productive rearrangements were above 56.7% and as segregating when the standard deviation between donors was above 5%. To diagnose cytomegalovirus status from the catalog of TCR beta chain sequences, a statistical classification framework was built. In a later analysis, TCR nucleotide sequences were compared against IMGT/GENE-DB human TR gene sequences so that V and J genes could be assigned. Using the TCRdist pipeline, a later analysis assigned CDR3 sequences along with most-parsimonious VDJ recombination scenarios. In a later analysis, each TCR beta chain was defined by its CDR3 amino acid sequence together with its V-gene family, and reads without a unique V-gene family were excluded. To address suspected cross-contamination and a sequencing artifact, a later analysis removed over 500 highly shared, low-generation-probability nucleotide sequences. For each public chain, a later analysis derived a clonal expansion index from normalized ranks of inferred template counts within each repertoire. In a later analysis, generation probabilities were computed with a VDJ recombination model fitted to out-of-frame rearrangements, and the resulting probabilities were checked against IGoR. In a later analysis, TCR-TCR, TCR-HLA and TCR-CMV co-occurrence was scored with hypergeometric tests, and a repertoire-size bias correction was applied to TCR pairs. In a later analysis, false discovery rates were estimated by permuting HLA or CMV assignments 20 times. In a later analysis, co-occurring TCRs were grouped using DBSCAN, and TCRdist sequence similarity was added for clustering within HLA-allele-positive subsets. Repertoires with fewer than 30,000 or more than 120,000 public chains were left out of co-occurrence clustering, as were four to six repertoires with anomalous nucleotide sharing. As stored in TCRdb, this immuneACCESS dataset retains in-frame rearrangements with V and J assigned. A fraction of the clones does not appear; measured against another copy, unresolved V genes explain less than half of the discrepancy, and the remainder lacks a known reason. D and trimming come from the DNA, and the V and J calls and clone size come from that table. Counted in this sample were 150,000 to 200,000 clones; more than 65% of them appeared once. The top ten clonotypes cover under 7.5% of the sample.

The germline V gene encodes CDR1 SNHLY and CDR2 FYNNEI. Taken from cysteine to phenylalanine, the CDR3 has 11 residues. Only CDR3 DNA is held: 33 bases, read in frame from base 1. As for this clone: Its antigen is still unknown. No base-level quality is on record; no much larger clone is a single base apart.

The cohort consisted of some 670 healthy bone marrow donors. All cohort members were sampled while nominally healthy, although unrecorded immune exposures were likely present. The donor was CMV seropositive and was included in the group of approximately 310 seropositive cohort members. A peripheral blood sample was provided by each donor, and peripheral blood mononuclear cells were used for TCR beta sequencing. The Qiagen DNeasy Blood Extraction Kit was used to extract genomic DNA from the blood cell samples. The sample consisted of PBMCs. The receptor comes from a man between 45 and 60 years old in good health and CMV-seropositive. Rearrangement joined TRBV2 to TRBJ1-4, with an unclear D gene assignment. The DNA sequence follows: TGTGGTCTGAGAATTAATGAAAAACTGTTTTTT. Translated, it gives CGLRINEKLFF.